These 21 T cell receptor beta chains were sequenced from one sample in a study of blood T cell repertoires in COVID-19. TCRdb's table, derived via immunoSEQ multiplex PCR, lists solely in-frame clones and lacks some. Among 250,000 to 350,000 clones listed, 80% to 95% were seen once. The specimen sequenced was peripheral blood. The origin of the receptors is a woman younger than 45 with COVID-19, enrolled during active disease.

The chain combines TRBV10-3 with TRBJ2-1; 9 bases agree with TRBD2. This CDR3 spans 15 amino acids. CDR1 is ENHRY, CDR2 SYGVKD, per germline. J was trimmed by 7 bases and V by 0 bases; bases with no gene match: 4. In DNA form, the CDR3 reads TGTGCCATCAGTGAGTCAGCGGGAGGCGTGAATGAGCAGTTCTTC. Protein product: CAISESAGGVNEQFF.

The chain links TRBV10-3 to TRBJ1-1; TRBD1 matches 10 bases. Germline trimming cut 4 bases from V and 4 bases from J; bases unmatched to any gene: 6. Germline V lookup: CDR1 ENHRY, CDR2 SYGVKD. There are 15 residues in the CDR3. CDR3: CAISGQGAGSTEAFF. In DNA form, the CDR3 reads TGTGCCATCAGTGGACAGGGGGCCGGTAGCACTGAAGCTTTCTTT.

V and J are TRBV6-5 and TRBJ1-5, with D uncertain. This CDR3 is 15 amino acids long. Germline lookup yields CDR1 MNHEY and CDR2 SVGAGI. Trimming removed 4 bases from V and 4 bases from J, with 14 bases in between. The CDR3 coding sequence is TGTGCCAGCAGTTCATTTAGCCGGATGAATCAGCCCCAGCATTTT. Translation: CASSSFSRMNQPQHF.

This clone appeared a few times. The V call is TRBV6-1, the J call TRBJ1-3; a possible D gene is TRBD1 (6 bases). The germline gives CDR1 MNHNS, CDR2 SASEGT. CDR3 size: 17 residues. The V end was cut by 4 bases, the J end by 0 bases, with 16 bases between. The CDR3 DNA is TGTGCCAGCAGTGCAGGGGACGTCGGAACCTCTGGAAACACCATATATTTT. It yields the protein CASSAGDVGTSGNTIYF.

The chain joins TRBV28 to TRBJ1-4; D not resolved. Deletions cut 6 bases from V and 8 bases from J, with 16 bases between. CDR1 is MDHEN and CDR2 is SYDVKM in the germline V gene. There are 14 residues in the CDR3. The CDR3 reads CASRTTGFYEKLFF. Written as DNA, the CDR3 is TGTGCCAGCAGAACGACCGGGTTCTACGAAAAACTGTTTTTT. Using reference TRBV28 and TRBJ1-4 for the parts outside the CDR3, the full variable domain is DVKVTQSSRYLVKRTGEKVFLECVQDMDHENMFWYRQDPGLGLRLIYFSYDVKMKEKGDIPEGYSVSREKKERFSLILESASTNQTSMYLCASRTTGFYEKLFFGSGTQLSVL.

The chain is built from TRBV19 and TRBJ2-7, with 9 bases that match TRBD1. This CDR3 is 13 amino acids long. The junction had 3 bases not matched to a gene; V was cut back by 8 bases and J by 1 base. Germline V gene lookup returns CDR1 LNHDA and CDR2 SQIVND (reference sequence). In nucleotides, the CDR3 is TGTGCCAGTTCGGGACAGGGATCCTACGAGCAGTACTTC. Protein: CASSGQGSYEQYF.

The rearrangement links TRBV12-5 to TRBJ2-1; D is unresolved. This CDR3 has 11 residues. Germline V gene sequence: CDR1 LGHNT, CDR2 FRNRAP. V dropped 6 bases and J dropped 10 bases, with 10 bases sitting between them. The CDR3 sequence is CASGRVTEQFF. The CDR3, as DNA: TGTGCTAGTGGGCGAGTTACCGAGCAGTTCTTC.

The chain uses TRBV3-1 (or the pseudogene TRBV3-2) and TRBJ1-6; a weak D match, TRBD1 (5 bases). This CDR3 comprises 14 residues. The germline V gene encodes CDR1 LGHDT and CDR2 YNNKEL (reference sequence). The V and J ends lost 4 bases and 7 bases respectively, with 11 bases between them. The CDR3 DNA reads as TGTGCCAGCAGCCCCGGCGACAGAAATTCACCCCTCCACTTT. Protein sequence: CASSPGDRNSPLHF.

This chain links TRBV4-3 with TRBJ2-5, with 7 bases that match TRBD1. This CDR3 contains 15 residues. The V gene's germline CDR1 is LGHNA and CDR2 YSLEER. J was trimmed by 3 bases and V by 0 bases; bases with no gene match: 4. The CDR3 bases are TGCGCCAGCAGCCAAGATAGGGGGCAGGAAGAGACCCAGTACTTC. Translation: CASSQDRGQEETQYF.

The chain couples TRBV19 to TRBJ2-5, with 8 bases fitting TRBD1. Germline CDR1 and CDR2: LNHDA and SQIVND (reference sequence). The CDR3 runs to 15 residues. With V trimmed by 6 bases and J by 5 bases, 11 bases remained unmatched. In DNA, the CDR3 is TGTGCCAGTAGCCCCGACCTGGCAGGGGGCGAGACCCAGTACTTC. Translating it yields CASSPDLAGGETQYF.

The chain employs TRBV19 and TRBJ2-1, with TRBD2 matching over 10 bases. The CDR3 is 16 residues long. The V segment lost 3 bases and the J segment 6 bases; nucleotides outside the gene matches: 8. Germline values: CDR1 LNHDA, CDR2 SQIVND (reference sequence). The CDR3 region has the DNA TGTGCCAGTAGTATGTTGGCTAGCGGGGGATTCAATGAGCAGTTCTTC. Protein product: CASSMLASGGFNEQFF.

The chain employs TRBV5-6 and TRBJ2-6; D remains ambiguous. From germline, CDR1 is SGHDT and CDR2 YYEEEE. V lost 4 bases to trimming and J lost 1 base, with 9 bases between them. This CDR3 comprises 15 residues. The CDR3 loop is CASSITPSGANVLTF. CDR3 nucleotide sequence: TGTGCCAGCAGCATTACACCTTCTGGGGCCAACGTCCTGACTTTC.

CDR3 loop: CASRFRTGSSYNEQFF. In nucleotides, the CDR3 is TGTGCCAGCCGATTCAGGACAGGGAGCTCCTACAATGAGCAGTTCTTC. This chain joins TRBV11-2 and TRBJ2-1, with 8 bases identical to TRBD1. V dropped 8 bases and J dropped 0; count of bases not matched to a gene: 9. Per germline, CDR1 SGHAT and CDR2 FQNNGV. The CDR3 is 16 amino acids. The full variable domain, completed using reference TRBV11-2 and TRBJ2-1, is EAGVAQSPRYKIIEKRQSVAFWCNPISGHATLYWYQQILGQGPKLLIQFQNNGVVDDSQLPKDRFSAERLKGVDSTLKIQPAKLEDSAVYLCASRFRTGSSYNEQFFGPGTRLTVL.

The gene calls are TRBV4-1 and TRBJ1-2; D unclear. Per the germline V gene, CDR1 is MGHRA and CDR2 is YSYEKL. Trimming cost V 2 bases and J 14 bases, with 12 bases left between them. This CDR3 region has 11 residues. The CDR3 nucleotides read TGCGCCAGCAGCCAAAGGAGTGGTTTTACCTTC. Residues: CASSQRSGFTF.

The genes are TRBV4-1 and TRBJ1-4; D is unresolved. Trimming cost V 2 bases and J 6 bases, with 13 bases left between them. Germline lookup yields CDR1 MGHRA and CDR2 YSYEKL. This CDR3 is built from 15 residues. The CDR3 here is CASSQNPVRDEKLFF. CDR3 nucleotide sequence: TGCGCCAGCAGCCAAAACCCGGTTCGGGATGAAAAACTGTTTTTT.

The chain employs TRBV7-9 and TRBJ1-1; D is undetermined. The length of the CDR3 is 13 residues. In germline, CDR1 is SEHNR, CDR2 FQNEAQ (reference sequence). Trimming removed 11 bases at V and 0 bases at J, with 13 bases between. This chain's CDR3 is CALRRLMNTEAFF. The DNA of the CDR3 is TGTGCCCTGAGGCGACTGATGAACACTGAAGCTTTCTTT. Full variable domain (rest looked up from reference TRBV7-9 and TRBJ1-1): DTGVSQNPRHKITKRGQNVTFRCDPISEHNRLYWYRQTLGQGPEFLTYFQNEAQLEKSRLLSDRFSAERPKGSFSTLEIQRTEQGDSAMYLCALRRLMNTEAFFGQGTRLTVV.

V usage is TRBV6-2 or TRBV6-3 and J usage is TRBJ2-2; TRBD2 matches at 8 bases. The V segment lost 2 bases and the J segment 4 bases; nucleotides outside the gene matches: 3. Germline V gene lookup returns CDR1 MNHEY and CDR2 SVGEGT. The CDR3 covers 15 residues. The CDR3 reads CASSYAGGITGELFF. CDR3 nucleotides: TGTGCCAGCAGTTACGCGGGAGGCATCACCGGGGAGCTGTTTTTT.

V gene TRBV5-5 combines with J gene TRBJ1-4; 7 bases agree with TRBD1. Losses at the gene ends were 4 bases for V and 5 bases for J; bases not matched to a gene: 8. The CDR3 totals 15 residues. Germline CDR1 is SGHKS and CDR2 is YYEKEE (reference sequence). The CDR3 reads CASSGEQGRNEKLFF. CDR3 coding DNA: TGTGCCAGCAGCGGGGAACAGGGGAGAAATGAAAAACTGTTTTTT.

Here the CDR3 DNA reads TGCGCCAGCAGCTTGGGGGGCCTTGGAAGCAATCAGCCCCAGCATTTT. Its protein product is CASSLGGLGSNQPQHF. V is TRBV5-1 and J is TRBJ1-5, with D perhaps TRBD1 (5 bases). CDR1 is SGHRS and CDR2 is YFSETQ in the germline V gene. Trimming removed 0 bases from V and 1 base from J, with 11 bases in between. The CDR3 has 16 amino acids.

The V and J genes are TRBV7-9 and TRBJ1-2, with 9 bases that match TRBD1. The V gene's germline CDR1 is SEHNR and CDR2 FQNEAQ (reference sequence). The CDR3 sequence is 14 residues long. V was clipped by 5 bases and J by 7 bases; unmatched bases: 8. This CDR3 reads CASSPGQGLGGYTF. The CDR3 region has the DNA TGTGCCAGCAGCCCGGGACAGGGTTTAGGTGGCTACACCTTC.

This clone was seen a few times. The V gene is TRBV18, the J gene TRBJ2-7; 11 positions match TRBD1. CDR3 size: 14 residues. Germline CDR1 and CDR2: KGHSH and LQKENI. V gave up 5 bases and J gave up 6 bases; unmatched junction bases: 6. The CDR3 loop reads CASSTGTGGTEQYF. Here the CDR3 DNA reads TGTGCCAGCTCAACCGGGACAGGGGGTACCGAGCAGTACTTC.